This passage covers 25 T cell receptor beta chains from one sample sequenced in a study of control samples from healthy donors and cancer patients. Profiling relied on immunoSEQ multiplex PCR, and the TCRdb table lists in-frame clones only, not all of them. The profile shows roughly 130,000 clones, about 88% of them singletons. Sequenced material: blood. These receptors were taken from a man in his fifties or sixties in good health.

To note about this clone: The germline gene is not matched at one end of the junction; a read error may be the cause. The rearrangement links TRBV2 to TRBJ1-5; D may be TRBD1 (6 bases). CDR3 size: 16 residues. The germline CDR1 and CDR2 sequences are SNHLY and FYNNEI. CDR3 amino acids: CASSEEGGWGNQPQHF. The CDR3 DNA follows: TGTGCCAGCAGCGAAGAAGGGGGGTGGGGCAATCAGCCCCAGCATTTT.

As for this clone: The sample has other DNA sequences that encode this CDR3 too. The J gene is TRBJ2-3, the V gene TRBV9; perhaps TRBD2 as D (5 bases). Trimming removed 1 base from V and 2 bases from J, with 8 bases in between. Germline V gene data show CDR1 as SGDLS and CDR2 as YYNGEE. The CDR3 extends over 14 amino acids. The CDR3 nucleotides are TGTGCCAGCAGCGTAAGCGGAAACACAGATACGCAGTATTTT. Translating it yields CASSVSGNTDTQYF.

The V and J genes are TRBV2 and TRBJ1-2; a weak D match, TRBD1 (5 bases). Germline-derived CDR1 and CDR2 are SNHLY and FYNNEI. The CDR3 runs to 12 residues. The germline V and J ends were trimmed by 5 bases and 8 bases, with 12 bases remaining between them. The CDR3 DNA sequence: TGTGCCAGCAGTCCCCAGGGAGGGGGCTACACCTTC. Protein product: CASSPQGGGYTF.

The chain uses TRBV9 and TRBJ2-7; TRBD1 agrees at 10 bases. Germline CDR1 is SGDLS and CDR2 is YYNGEE. V shed 4 bases, J shed 5 bases, and the junction held 6 bases outside the gene matches. The CDR3 extends over 14 amino acids. The CDR3 protein is CASSPGQGSNEQYF. In DNA, the CDR3 is TGTGCCAGCAGCCCGGGACAGGGGTCTAACGAGCAGTACTTC.

This clone has just one count. The chain combines TRBV4-1 with TRBJ1-2; TRBD1 agrees at 8 bases. Germline lookup yields CDR1 MGHRA and CDR2 YSYEKL. Unmatched junction bases numbered 9, after V lost 7 bases and J lost 5 bases. The CDR3 is made up of 14 amino acids. CDR3 protein: CASTPQGVGYGYTF. CDR3 nucleotide sequence: TGCGCCAGCACCCCACAGGGGGTAGGGTATGGCTACACCTTC.

The rearrangement links TRBV7-9 to TRBJ1-1; 9 bases map to TRBD1. This CDR3 has 16 amino acids. CDR1 is SEHNR and CDR2 is FQNEAQ in the germline V gene (reference sequence). Unmatched junction bases numbered 11, after V lost 5 bases and J lost 4 bases. The CDR3 spells CASSLRDRAYSTEAFF. CDR3 sequence (DNA): TGTGCCAGCAGCCTCCGGGACAGGGCGTATAGCACTGAAGCTTTCTTT.

This rearrangement joins TRBV9 to TRBJ2-1; tentatively, D is TRBD2 (5 bases). V was trimmed by 0 bases and J by 1 base, leaving 5 bases between them. The germline CDR1 and CDR2 sequences are SGDLS and YYNGEE. The CDR3 has 14 amino acids. DNA for the CDR3: TGTGCCAGCAGCGTAGCGGGGTCCTACAATGAGCAGTTCTTC. It translates to CASSVAGSYNEQFF.

The rearrangement links TRBV5-4 to TRBJ1-1; D gene unclear. Trimming took off 0 bases at V and 5 bases at J, with 5 bases between the two ends. CDR1 and CDR2 from the germline V gene are SGHNT and YYREEE (reference sequence). The CDR3 length is 12 residues. The CDR3 DNA follows: TGTGCCAGCAGCTTGGATACAACTGAAGCTTTCTTT. It translates to CASSLDTTEAFF.

The gene calls are TRBV6-5 and TRBJ2-2; 11 positions match TRBD1. Germline V CDR1 and CDR2: MNHEY, SVGAGI. The CDR3 spans 16 residues. V lost 4 bases to trimming and J lost 1 base; unmatched junction nucleotides: 2. CDR3 nucleotides: TGTGCCAGCAGTTTCGGGACAGGGGGGAACACCGGGGAGCTGTTTTTT. Its protein product is CASSFGTGGNTGELFF.

The gene calls are TRBV27 and TRBJ2-1; 8 bases agree with TRBD1. The V gene's germline CDR1 is MNHEY and CDR2 SMNVEV (reference sequence). The V segment lost 6 bases and the J segment 6 bases; nucleotides outside the gene matches: 13. The CDR3 has 16 amino acids. CDR3 bases: TGTGCCAGCAGATTAACTTGGACAGGGTATGGCAATGAGCAGTTCTTC. Amino acids: CASRLTWTGYGNEQFF.

V and J are TRBV7-3 and TRBJ2-3; unclear D gene. In germline, CDR1 is SGHTA, CDR2 FQGTGA. The V and J ends lost 5 bases and 2 bases respectively, with 5 bases between them. The CDR3 is 12 residues long. The CDR3 region has the DNA TGTGCCAGCAGCCCAAACACAGATACGCAGTATTTT. Its translation: CASSPNTDTQYF.

The gene calls are TRBV5-6 and TRBJ2-7; tentatively, D is TRBD1 or TRBD2 (5 bases each). Per germline, CDR1 SGHDT and CDR2 YYEEEE. This CDR3 spans 14 amino acids. V shed 2 bases and J shed 6 bases, with 15 bases lying between them. The DNA of the CDR3 is TGTGCCAGCAGCTTTGATAGGGGAGCAAGCGAGCAGTACTTC. Amino acid sequence: CASSFDRGASEQYF. Based on the CDR3 plus reference TRBV5-6 and TRBJ2-7, the full variable domain is DAGVTQSPTHLIKTRGQQVTLRCSPKSGHDTVSWYQQALGQGPQFIFQYYEEEERQRGNFPDRFSGHQFPNYSSELNVNALLLGDSALYLCASSFDRGASEQYFGPGTRLTVT.

CDR3 amino acids: CASSSDTGELFF. CDR3 coding DNA: TGTGCCAGCAGCTCCGACACCGGGGAGCTGTTTTTT. This rearrangement joins TRBV7-3 to TRBJ2-2; D is undetermined. CDR1 and CDR2 (germline): SGHTA, FQGTGA. This CDR3 is built from 12 residues. Trimming stripped 4 bases from V and 3 bases from J, with 3 bases between.

J is TRBJ2-7 and V is TRBV7-9; the D gene is possibly TRBD2 (5 bases). The CDR3 extends over 13 amino acids. CDR1 is SEHNR, CDR2 FQNEAQ, per germline (reference sequence). Trimming removed 2 bases from V and 4 bases from J, with 9 bases in between. The CDR3: CASSLFGEYEQYF. CDR3 sequence (DNA): TGTGCCAGCAGCTTATTTGGGGAGTACGAGCAGTACTTC.

J is TRBJ2-5 and V is TRBV7-2; no clear D. There are 12 residues in the CDR3. V lost 3 bases to trimming and J lost 6 bases, with 8 bases between them. Germline V gives CDR1 SGHTA, CDR2 FQGNSA. DNA of the CDR3: TGTGCCAGCAGCTTTTACTCCCAGACCCAGTACTTC. Translating gives CASSFYSQTQYF.

This clone is a singleton in its sample. The V call is TRBV7-9, the J call TRBJ1-4, with D possibly matching TRBD1 (5 bases). V lost 0 bases to trimming and J lost 7 bases, with 9 bases between them. The CDR3 extends over 14 amino acids. CDR1 and CDR2 from the germline V gene are SEHNR and FQNEAQ (reference sequence). DNA of the CDR3: TGTGCCAGCAGCTTAGCCCAGGGCCCTGAAAAACTGTTTTTT. This sequence encodes CASSLAQGPEKLFF.

This CDR3 reads CASSEVSSGGKDTQYF. CDR3 nucleotides: TGTGCCAGCAGTGAAGTTTCTAGCGGGGGTAAAGATACGCAGTATTTT. The chain uses TRBV6-1 and TRBJ2-3; 10 nucleotides align to TRBD2. V gave up 1 base and J gave up 5 bases; unmatched junction bases: 6. The CDR3 length is 16 residues. The V gene's germline CDR1 is MNHNS and CDR2 SASEGT.

The chain employs TRBV5-1 and TRBJ1-2; the D gene is possibly TRBD1 (5 bases). The CDR3 covers 14 residues. Germline CDR1 and CDR2: SGHRS and YFSETQ. The V gene lost 3 bases and the J gene lost 6 bases, with 15 bases spanning the gap. The CDR3 bases are TGCGCCAGCAGCTCGACCGGGGGATTAGATGGCTACACCTTC. Protein product: CASSSTGGLDGYTF.

Comment on this clone: One junction end does not reproduce the germline sequence, and a read error may be involved. This rearrangement joins TRBV6-1 to TRBJ1-4; 11 nucleotides match TRBD1. The V gene's germline CDR1 is MNHNS and CDR2 SASEGT. CDR3 length: 15 residues. The CDR3 spells CASREGQGAREKLFF. Here the CDR3 DNA reads TGTGCCAGCAGAGAAGGACAGGGGGCTCGTGAAAAACTGTTTTTT.

The genes are TRBV24-1 and TRBJ2-6; 9 bases line up with TRBD1. V lost 9 bases, J lost 4 bases, and 9 bases stayed unmatched. Germline CDR1 and CDR2: KGHDR and SFDVKD. The length of the CDR3 is 16 residues. The CDR3 DNA reads as TGTGCCACCGATACAGGGGGCGCGGCCGGGGCCAACGTCCTGACTTTC. This sequence encodes CATDTGGAAGANVLTF.

This chain uses TRBV15 with TRBJ1-4; D ambiguous. This CDR3 comprises 14 residues. Germline CDR1 LNHNV, CDR2 YYDKDF (reference sequence). The V end was cut by 7 bases, the J end by 0 bases, with 9 bases between. CDR3 DNA sequence: TGTGCCACCAAAAAGACTACAACTAATGAAAAACTGTTTTTT. This gives the protein CATKKTTTNEKLFF. Variable domain in full (rest from reference TRBV15 and TRBJ1-4): DAMVIQNPRYQVTQFGKPVTLSCSQTLNHNVMYWYQQKSSQAPKLLFHYYDKDFNNEADTPDNFQSRRPNTSFCFLDIRSPGLGDTAMYLCATKKTTTNEKLFFGSGTQLSVL.

The rearrangement joins TRBV11-3 to TRBJ2-7; 12 bases match TRBD1. V lost 2 bases, J lost 5 bases, and 4 bases stayed unmatched. CDR1 and CDR2 from the germline V gene are SGHNT and YENEEA. CDR3 length equals 15 residues. In DNA form, the CDR3 reads TGTGCCAGCAGCTTAATCGGGACAGGGGGCAACGAGCAGTACTTC. Protein sequence: CASSLIGTGGNEQYF.

This chain uses TRBV28 with TRBJ1-2, with a possible D match to TRBD1 (6 bases). Trimming removed 3 bases at V and 9 bases at J, with 17 bases between. The CDR3 spans 14 residues. From germline, CDR1 is MDHEN and CDR2 SYDVKM. The CDR3 loop reads CASSLAGAPNSYTF. In DNA form, the CDR3 reads TGTGCCAGCAGTTTGGCAGGGGCCCCTAATAGCTACACCTTC.

A single count supports this clone. The chain carries TRBV12-3 or TRBV12-4 and TRBJ2-7; D ambiguous. The CDR3 sequence is 13 residues long. The V end was cut by 4 bases, the J end by 3 bases, with 10 bases between. The CDR3 sequence is CASSSQGFYEQYF. The CDR3 DNA is TGTGCCAGCAGTTCCCAAGGCTTCTACGAGCAGTACTTC.

This clone was found a few times. The chain carries TRBV28 and TRBJ2-7, with 11 positions matching TRBD1. The ends lost 6 bases at V and 2 bases at J; junction bases unmatched: 9. Per the germline V gene, CDR1 is MDHEN and CDR2 is SYDVKM. CDR3 length: 16 residues. The CDR3 nucleotides read TGTGCCAGCAGGGGACAGGGGGTGTTCTTGGCCTACGAGCAGTACTTC. Translated: CASRGQGVFLAYEQYF.